These T cell receptor beta chains were read from a single sample in a study of cytomegalovirus exposure and HLA in healthy donors. Data came from immunoSEQ multiplex PCR; TCRdb stores just in-frame clones and leaves some out. The sample includes around 150,000 clones, 70% to 90% of them seen just once. The sample taken for sequencing was PBMCs. The receptor set was obtained from a man aged 25-45 years in good health and CMV-seropositive. Each CDR3 is given with its conserved first and last residue. Each record gives: V gene, D gene, clone size, J gene, CDR3 DNA, CDR3 protein. The D gene is left open where the match is weak. Expanded clones get a size class; other rows say once, few or many, or leave the size out.

V: TRBV5-1; D: .; size: .; J: TRBJ2-1; DNA: TGCGCCAGCAACCCGGCGGGGGCCAAAACCTACAATGAGCAGTTCTTC; CDR3: CASNPAGAKTYNEQFF
V: TRBV7-6; D: .; size: .; J: TRBJ2-7; DNA: TGTGCCAGCAGCTTAGGGTCGTCGGGGATTCCGGGCGACGAGCAGTACTTC; CDR3: CASSLGSSGIPGDEQYF
V: TRBV18; D: TRBD2; size: .; J: TRBJ2-1; DNA: TGTGCCAGCTCACCGGGACTAGTTTCGGATGAGCAGTTCTTC; CDR3: CASSPGLVSDEQFF
V: TRBV10-1; D: .; size: once; J: TRBJ2-3; DNA: TGCGCCAGCAGTGGTCCGGGACAAGCTATTGATACGCAGTATTTT; CDR3: CASSGPGQAIDTQYF
V: TRBV4-3; D: .; size: .; J: TRBJ1-2; DNA: TGCGCCAGCAGCCAAGATGCGTCGGTTTATGGCTACACCTTC; CDR3: CASSQDASVYGYTF
V: TRBV15; D: .; size: .; J: TRBJ2-1; DNA: TGTGCCACCAGCAGAGATTTTCTTGAGCAGTTCTTC; CDR3: CATSRDFLEQFF
V: TRBV6-6; D: .; size: .; J: TRBJ2-1; DNA: TGTGCCAGCAGTTACGGAGGGGGGGGGCTCAATGAGCAGTTCTTC; CDR3: CASSYGGGGLNEQFF
V: TRBV5-3; D: TRBD1; size: .; J: TRBJ2-1; DNA: TGTGCCAGAAGCTGGGGGGACAGGGGCCGTCTCGGGGAGCAGTTCTTC; CDR3: CARSWGDRGRLGEQFF
V: TRBV4-1; D: .; size: .; J: TRBJ2-5; DNA: TGCGCCAGCAGCCTTCCGACAGGACAAGAGACCCAGTACTTC; CDR3: CASSLPTGQETQYF
V: TRBV6-5; D: TRBD2; size: .; J: TRBJ2-7; DNA: TGTGCCAGCTCCGGCGGGGGTAACGAGCAGTACTTC; CDR3: CASSGGGNEQYF
V: TRBV27; D: TRBD1; size: .; J: TRBJ1-1; DNA: TGTGCCAGCAGTTCCCCCACACAGGGGGCCGGGACTGAAGCTTTCTTT; CDR3: CASSSPTQGAGTEAFF
V: TRBV7-2; D: .; size: .; J: TRBJ2-1; DNA: TGTGCCAGCAGCTTAGAGGTCGGCCTAGGTGGCAATGAGCAGTTCTTC; CDR3: CASSLEVGLGGNEQFF
V: TRBV7-2; D: TRBD2; size: .; J: TRBJ2-7; DNA: TGTGCCAGCAGCTTAGGGGGGGGAGGGTTCGAGCAGTACTTC; CDR3: CASSLGGGGFEQYF
V: TRBV5-6; D: TRBD1; size: few; J: TRBJ1-6; DNA: TGTGCCAGCAGCTTGGAGGGACAGGGCATTTCACCCCTCCACTTT; CDR3: CASSLEGQGISPLHF
V: TRBV7-2; D: TRBD2; size: few; J: TRBJ2-5; DNA: TGTGCCAGCAGCCGCTCGGGCGGGGGGGCCCCAGAGACCCAGTACTTC; CDR3: CASSRSGGGAPETQYF
V: TRBV2; D: .; size: few; J: TRBJ1-2; DNA: TGTGCCAGCATGGGGGAGGAGGGCTACACCTTC; CDR3: CASMGEEGYTF
V: TRBV19; D: .; size: .; J: TRBJ1-1; DNA: TGTGCCAGTACAGGGCACGGCGTGAACACTGAAGCTTTCTTT; CDR3: CASTGHGVNTEAFF
V: TRBV5-4; D: .; size: .; J: TRBJ1-4; DNA: TGTGCCAGCAGCTTTTGGGGGCCCGCTAATGAAAAACTGTTTTTT; CDR3: CASSFWGPANEKLFF
V: TRBV6-5; D: TRBD1; size: .; J: TRBJ1-4; DNA: TGTGCCAGCAGTACCGGGACAGTGGCTGAAAAACTGTTTTTT; CDR3: CASSTGTVAEKLFF
V: TRBV7-6; D: TRBD1; size: .; J: TRBJ2-7; DNA: TGTGCCAGCAGCCCAGGTCACGGGACAGGGGTATACGAGCAGTACTTC; CDR3: CASSPGHGTGVYEQYF
V: TRBV4-1; D: .; size: .; J: TRBJ1-3; DNA: TGCGCCAGCAGCCAAGATCGCTTGAGCTCTGGAAACACCATATATTTT; CDR3: CASSQDRLSSGNTIYF
V: TRBV30; D: .; size: .; J: TRBJ2-7; DNA: TGTGCCTGGCGGCCCAACAGGGAGCCCTACGAGCAGTACTTC; CDR3: CAWRPNREPYEQYF
V: TRBV4-1; D: .; size: .; J: TRBJ1-2; DNA: TGCGCCAGCAGCCAAGAAGCACAGCCGGATGGCTACACCTTC; CDR3: CASSQEAQPDGYTF
V: TRBV5-1; D: TRBD1; size: .; J: TRBJ1-6; DNA: TGCGCCAGCAGCCCAGACAGGGCTCGGAATTCACCCCTCCACTTT; CDR3: CASSPDRARNSPLHF
V: TRBV6-5; D: .; size: once; J: TRBJ1-6; DNA: TGTGCCAGCAGTTACTCAGGAGGAGATAATTCACCCCTCCACTTT; CDR3: CASSYSGGDNSPLHF
V: TRBV29-1; D: .; size: few; J: TRBJ2-5; DNA: TGCAGCGTTCTATTGCCAGGGGAGACCCAGTACTTC; CDR3: CSVLLPGETQYF
V: TRBV7-2; D: TRBD1; size: .; J: TRBJ2-7; DNA: TGTGCCAGCAGCTTAGGGACAGGGGGTCCCTACGAGCAGTACTTC; CDR3: CASSLGTGGPYEQYF
V: TRBV18; D: .; size: .; J: TRBJ1-5; DNA: TGTGCCAGCTCACCAACAGGGCCCCAGCGGGGGCCCCAGCATTTT; CDR3: CASSPTGPQRGPQHF
V: TRBV2; D: .; size: .; J: TRBJ1-5; DNA: TGTGCCAGCAGTGGGTCAGGGGAAAATCAGCCCCAGCATTTT; CDR3: CASSGSGENQPQHF
V: TRBV6-5; D: TRBD1; size: .; J: TRBJ1-2; DNA: TGTGCCAGCAGTTACTGGACTGGGGACAGCTTCTCTGGCTACACCTTC; CDR3: CASSYWTGDSFSGYTF
V: TRBV5-1; D: TRBD2; size: once; J: TRBJ2-5; DNA: TGCGCCAGCAGCTCCCTAGCGGGGGGGGCCGGGGAGACCCAGTACTTC; CDR3: CASSSLAGGAGETQYF
V: TRBV6-6; D: TRBD1; size: .; J: TRBJ1-2; DNA: TGTGCCAGCAACATCCAGGGGGCGCGGGGCTACACCTTC; CDR3: CASNIQGARGYTF
V: TRBV9; D: TRBD2; size: .; J: TRBJ2-5; DNA: TGTGCCAGCAGCCCAGGGACTAGCGGTAAACCGCAAGAGACCCAGTACTTC; CDR3: CASSPGTSGKPQETQYF
V: TRBV7-8; D: TRBD1; size: .; J: TRBJ2-7; DNA: TGTGCCAGCAGCTTCGGGACAGGGGGATTCTACGAGCAGTACTTC; CDR3: CASSFGTGGFYEQYF
V: TRBV5-1; D: .; size: .; J: TRBJ1-1; DNA: TGCGCCAGCAGCTGGGCCTCATCGACAGTGAACACTGAAGCTTTCTTT; CDR3: CASSWASSTVNTEAFF
V: TRBV5-1; D: .; size: few; J: TRBJ1-5; DNA: TGCGCCAGCAGCCCGTCGGGTCACCTCAATAGCAATCAGCCCCAGCATTTT; CDR3: CASSPSGHLNSNQPQHF
V: TRBV4-3; D: .; size: .; J: TRBJ2-4; DNA: TGCGCCAGCAGCCAAGACCCCCCGACAGGAGGTAACATTCAGTACTTC; CDR3: CASSQDPPTGGNIQYF
V: TRBV27; D: .; size: few; J: TRBJ2-5; DNA: TGTGCCAGCAGGATAGGACTCGCAAACTTGGAGACCCAGTACTTC; CDR3: CASRIGLANLETQYF
V: TRBV9; D: .; size: .; J: TRBJ1-5; DNA: TGTGCCAGCAGCTTAACCGGGACACCCAATCAGCCCCAGCATTTT; CDR3: CASSLTGTPNQPQHF
V: TRBV5-1; D: TRBD2; size: .; J: TRBJ2-1; DNA: TGCGCCAGCAGCTTGGGACTAGCGGGGCCCAATGAGCAGTTCTTC; CDR3: CASSLGLAGPNEQFF